This record covers a single T cell receptor (beta chain). The clone's antigen remains unknown. Per-base quality was not reported, and no clone a single base away is much larger than it. The roughly 42 donors, aged 6 to 90 years, were systemically healthy Caucasian individuals from Russia. Roughly 9.5 milliliters of peripheral blood were drawn from each donor into EDTA-treated Vacutainer tubes. PBMCs were isolated by Ficoll-Paque density-gradient centrifugation, with at least 7 million obtained per sample. Total RNA was extracted from PBMCs with Trizol reagent, with at least 5.5 micrograms obtained per sample. The percentages of naive CD45RAhigh/CD27high T cells were determined by flow cytometry on a PBMC aliquot from every donor. Library generation was performed with 5' RACE. Sequencer: Illumina HiSeq 2500. A second PCR of roughly 6 to 11 cycles was performed with a sample-barcoded 5' primer and a J-beta primer mix. A template-switch 5' adaptor carrying 12 random nucleotides introduced a unique molecular identifier onto each TCR beta cDNA molecule. At least 2.5 million CDR3-containing paired-end reads were obtained from each sample. First-strand cDNA synthesis was performed from all RNA using the Mint cDNA synthesis kit, with priming by a TRBC-specific oligonucleotide. After uracil-DNA glycosylase treatment, a first 18-cycle PCR used universal primers M1SS and BC2_uni_R on all cDNA. From the authors' description of their analysis: Normalization of each sample was performed by random selection of 1 million high-quality reads, each carrying a distinct molecular identifier. Instead of being binned into consensus sequences, reads that shared molecular identifiers were thrown out. CDR3 identification, clonotype clustering and error correction used MiTCR with a Q25 quality threshold and the strictest error-elimination algorithm. A nonparametric unseen species model using Euler transformation provided a lower-bound estimate of total TCR beta diversity. The public sequencing data were trimmed at Q25 with fastp and processed into clonotypes with MiXCR by TCRdb, which kept only in-frame beta chains. Identical CDR3 protein sequences are pooled into one entry, listed with their most common genes and DNA. None of the V and J calls come from the authors' own analysis; TCRdb made them. The sample table records 600,000 to 850,000 distinct CDR3 sequences; roughly 43% of these occur just once. Together, the top ten hold about 20% of the sample.

The data belong to a study of blood T cells in healthy people across ages (dated by TCRdb to 2014 to 2015). Broadly, across the study: In model experiments, template switching captured roughly one uniquely barcoded TCR beta cDNA molecule for every two T cells. Two additional independent replicas of 1 million unique cDNA reads from the same blood draw were analyzed for two donors (one aged 18 to 30 and one aged 80 or older). The study measured age-related changes in TCR beta repertoire diversity using deep sequencing normalized with unique cDNA molecular identifiers. Four age groups were formed from the donors: young (average approximately 15 years), middle-aged (approximately 39), aged (under 70) and long-lived (82). Donors of different ages were randomly distributed across sequencing lanes to avoid experimental bias. Overall results and qualifications from the work: Observed TCR beta diversity per million T cells fell roughly linearly with age, and a significant reduction was already apparent by age roughly 41. Estimates of total diversity based on one million sequenced T cells were considered lower bounds and underestimates. The percentage of naive T cells measured by flow cytometry correlated strongly with observed TCR beta diversity. The CMV infection status of donors was not known, potentially confounding age-related changes in expanded clonotypes. Compared with the aged group, more naive CD4+ T cells, fewer expanded clones and increased TCR diversity were shown by the long-lived group, suggesting age selection. Because profiling used bulk unsorted PBMCs, naive and antigen-experienced compartments could not be compared conclusively.

Sequenced input: blood. This clonotype was obtained from a woman aged 55-69 years in good health.

The DNA is as follows: TGTGCCAGCTTGGACTTCCCTAACAATGAGCAGTTCTTC. It encodes CASLDFPNNEQFF. The chain is assembled from TRBV28 and TRBJ2-1, and possibly TRBD2, on 5 matching bases. The V end loses 8 bases and the J end loses 5 bases, and a stretch of 13 bases separates them. The CDR3 spans 13 residues, from the cysteine through the phenylalanine. This entry keeps only the CDR3 DNA: 39 bases, framed from base 1. CDR1 and CDR2 (MDHEN, SYDVKM) derive from the germline V gene.